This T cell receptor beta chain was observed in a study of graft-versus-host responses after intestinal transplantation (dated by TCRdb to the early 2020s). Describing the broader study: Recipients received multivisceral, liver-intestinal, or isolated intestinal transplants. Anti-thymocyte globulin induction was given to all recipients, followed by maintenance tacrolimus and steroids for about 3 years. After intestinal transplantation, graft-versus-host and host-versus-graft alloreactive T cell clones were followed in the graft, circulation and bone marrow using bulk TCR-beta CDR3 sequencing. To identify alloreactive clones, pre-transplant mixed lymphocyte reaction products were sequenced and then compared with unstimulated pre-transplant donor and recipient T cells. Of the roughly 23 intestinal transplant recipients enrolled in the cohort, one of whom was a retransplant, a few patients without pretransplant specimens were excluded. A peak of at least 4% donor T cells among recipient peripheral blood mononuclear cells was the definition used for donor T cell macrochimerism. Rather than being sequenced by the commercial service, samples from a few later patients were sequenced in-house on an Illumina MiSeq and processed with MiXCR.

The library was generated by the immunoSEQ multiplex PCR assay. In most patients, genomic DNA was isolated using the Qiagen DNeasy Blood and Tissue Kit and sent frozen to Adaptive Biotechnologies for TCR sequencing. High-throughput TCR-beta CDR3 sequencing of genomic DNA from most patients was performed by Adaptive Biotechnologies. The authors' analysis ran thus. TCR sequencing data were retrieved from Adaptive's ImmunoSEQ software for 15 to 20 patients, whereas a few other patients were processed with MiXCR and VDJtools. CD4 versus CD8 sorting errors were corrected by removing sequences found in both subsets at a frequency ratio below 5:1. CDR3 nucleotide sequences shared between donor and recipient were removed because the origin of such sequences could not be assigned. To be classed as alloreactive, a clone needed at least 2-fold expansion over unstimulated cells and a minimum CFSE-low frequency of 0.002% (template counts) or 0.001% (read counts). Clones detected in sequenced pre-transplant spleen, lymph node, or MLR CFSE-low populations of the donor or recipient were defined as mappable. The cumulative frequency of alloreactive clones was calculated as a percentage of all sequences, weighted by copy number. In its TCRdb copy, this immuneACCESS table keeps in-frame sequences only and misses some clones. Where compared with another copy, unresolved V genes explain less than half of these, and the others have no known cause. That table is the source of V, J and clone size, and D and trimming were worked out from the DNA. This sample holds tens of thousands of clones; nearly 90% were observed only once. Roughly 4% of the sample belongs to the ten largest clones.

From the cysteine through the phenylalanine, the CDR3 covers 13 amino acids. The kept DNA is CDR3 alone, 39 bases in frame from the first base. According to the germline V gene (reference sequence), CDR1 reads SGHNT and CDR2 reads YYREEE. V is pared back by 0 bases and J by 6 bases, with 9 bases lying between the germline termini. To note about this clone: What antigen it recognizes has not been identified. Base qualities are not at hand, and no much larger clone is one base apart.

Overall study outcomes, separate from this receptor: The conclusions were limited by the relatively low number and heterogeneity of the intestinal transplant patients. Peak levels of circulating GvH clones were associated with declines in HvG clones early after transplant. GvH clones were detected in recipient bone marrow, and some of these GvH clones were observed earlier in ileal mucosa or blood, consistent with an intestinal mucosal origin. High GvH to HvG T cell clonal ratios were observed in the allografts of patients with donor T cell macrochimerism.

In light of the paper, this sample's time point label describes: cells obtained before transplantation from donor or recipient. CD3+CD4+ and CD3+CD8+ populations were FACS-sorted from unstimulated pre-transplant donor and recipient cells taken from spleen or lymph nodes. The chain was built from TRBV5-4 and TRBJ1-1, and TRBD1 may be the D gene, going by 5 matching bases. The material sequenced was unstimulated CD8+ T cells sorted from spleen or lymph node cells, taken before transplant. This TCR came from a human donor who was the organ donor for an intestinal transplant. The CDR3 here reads CASSLEDIAEAFF. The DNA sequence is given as TGTGCCAGCAGCTTGGAGGACATCGCTGAAGCTTTCTTT.